The 10 T cell receptor beta chains given below trace back to one sample, sequenced in a study of blood T cell repertoires in COVID-19 (TCRdb year 2020). Library creation used the immunoSEQ multiplex PCR assay. Entries here come from immuneACCESS through TCRdb and include only in-frame sequences with V and J called. Some clones fail to appear in such tables; in the studies checked, an unresolved V gene covers under half of the shortfall, and the cause of the remainder is unknown. The sample has 200,000 to 300,000 clones on record, 80% to 95% of them singletons. Together, the top ten hold 0.83% of the sample. The sequencing input was peripheral blood. The receptors were gathered from a man in his thirties or forties with COVID-19, enrolled during active disease.

The chain employs TRBV5-1 and TRBJ2-2; D is unresolved. Germline CDR1 SGHRS, CDR2 YFSETQ. V gave up 4 bases and J gave up 0 bases, with 7 bases separating them. CDR3 length equals 14 residues. CDR3 amino acids: CASSPGSNTGELFF. In nucleotides, the CDR3 is TGCGCCAGCAGCCCCGGGTCGAACACCGGGGAGCTGTTTTTT.

This rearrangement joins TRBV7-9 to TRBJ1-1; no firm D call. V shed 5 bases and J shed 6 bases, with 16 bases lying between them. Germline V gene sequence: CDR1 SEHNR, CDR2 FQNEAQ (reference sequence). The CDR3 is made up of 14 amino acids. The CDR3 spells CASSPPPKSAEAFF. The CDR3 DNA reads TGTGCCAGCAGCCCTCCCCCCAAGTCGGCTGAAGCTTTCTTT. The entire variable domain, with the rest obtained from reference TRBV7-9 and TRBJ1-1, is as follows: DTGVSQNPRHKITKRGQNVTFRCDPISEHNRLYWYRQTLGQGPEFLTYFQNEAQLEKSRLLSDRFSAERPKGSFSTLEIQRTEQGDSAMYLCASSPPPKSAEAFFGQGTRLTVV.

The chain uses TRBV4-1 and TRBJ1-6, with TRBD1 matching 8 bases. Per germline, CDR1 MGHRA and CDR2 YSYEKL. The junction had 8 bases not matched to a gene; V was cut back by 1 base and J by 9 bases. The CDR3 extends over 16 amino acids. Written as DNA, the CDR3 is TGCGCCAGCAGCCAAGGACTAGGACAGGGAAGTTCACCCCTCCACTTT. As protein: CASSQGLGQGSSPLHF.

The sample holds one count of this clone. The chain carries TRBV28 and TRBJ1-6; D may be TRBD1 (5 bases). There are 15 residues in the CDR3. From germline, CDR1 is MDHEN and CDR2 SYDVKM. V gave up 2 bases and J gave up 7 bases, with 12 bases separating them. In DNA form, the CDR3 reads TGTGCCAGCAGTTTACAGGCAGGGAGGAATTCACCCCTCCACTTT. Its protein is CASSLQAGRNSPLHF.

The CDR3 loop is CASSQVRAGYEQFF. Written as DNA, the CDR3 is TGCGCCAGCAGCCAAGTCCGGGCGGGCTATGAGCAGTTCTTC. V and J are TRBV4-1 and TRBJ2-1, with a tentative D call TRBD2 (5 bases). The length of the CDR3 is 14 residues. V shed 1 base and J shed 8 bases, with 12 bases lying between them. Germline values: CDR1 MGHRA, CDR2 YSYEKL.

The V gene is TRBV18, the J gene TRBJ1-6; a possible D gene is TRBD1 (6 bases). The germline gives CDR1 KGHSH, CDR2 LQKENI. The length of the CDR3 is 15 residues. V lost 3 bases and J 6 bases, leaving 12 bases between the germline ends. CDR3 loop: CASSPKQGTNSPLHF. For the CDR3, the DNA is TGTGCCAGCTCACCGAAACAGGGTACTAATTCACCCCTCCACTTT.

This clone was observed a handful of times. The identical CDR3 is also encoded by other nucleotide sequences in the sample. The V call is TRBV7-3, the J call TRBJ1-1; tentatively, D is TRBD1 (6 bases). CDR3 length: 17 residues. Between the trimmed V and J ends, which lost 5 bases and 1 base, there was a span of 20 bases. CDR1 and CDR2 from the germline V gene are SGHTA and FQGTGA. CDR3 region: CASSPMGGARWNTEAFF. The CDR3 region has the DNA TGTGCCAGCAGCCCCATGGGGGGGGCGAGATGGAACACTGAAGCTTTCTTT.

The chain links TRBV19 to TRBJ1-4; D perhaps matches TRBD1 (5 bases). This CDR3 comprises 13 residues. Trimming took off 6 bases at V and 8 bases at J, with 13 bases between the two ends. CDR1 is LNHDA and CDR2 is SQIVND in the germline V gene (reference sequence). The CDR3 reads CASSMGLREKLFF. In DNA, the CDR3 is TGTGCCAGTAGCATGGGACTGAGGGAAAAACTGTTTTTT.

The chain links TRBV14 to TRBJ1-3, with 9 bases fitting TRBD1. From germline, CDR1 is SGHDN and CDR2 FVKESK. This CDR3 region has 17 residues. Trimming took 3 bases from V and 0 from J; bases not matched to a gene: 6. CDR3 protein: CASSHTKTGGSGNTIYF. The CDR3 DNA follows: TGTGCCAGCAGCCACACCAAGACAGGGGGCTCTGGAAACACCATATATTTT.

This clone was detected once. This chain links TRBV18 with TRBJ1-5, with a weak D call TRBD1 (5 bases). V dropped 3 bases and J dropped 0 bases, with 18 bases sitting between them. CDR3 length: 18 residues. Germline CDR1 KGHSH, CDR2 LQKENI. CDR3 DNA: TGTGCCAGCTCACCCACAGGAATAGGACGGTATAGCAATCAGCCCCAGCATTTT. As protein: CASSPTGIGRYSNQPQHF.